This T cell receptor (beta chain) emerged from a study of radiotherapy plus CTLA-4 blockade in lung cancer. Across the whole study: Patients showed objective responses in 15% to 20% of cases and disease control in 31%.

TCRdb's copy holds only in-frame clones and misses some; the assay was immunoSEQ multiplex PCR. Of 70,000 to 95,000 clones detected, under 85% appear once; the ten largest clones hold roughly 14%. The germline CDR1 and CDR2 sequences are LNHNV and YYDKDF (reference sequence). Trimming removed 7 bases at V and 1 base at J, with 20 bases between. The CDR3 is made up of 17 amino acids. Concerning this clone: Its antigen is unidentified.

Whole-study findings and limits: The best prediction of response reportedly came from early blood T cell clone dynamics, with interferon-beta. Expansion of tumor-derived TCR clones was observed in blood after radiotherapy plus ipilimumab.

The specimen comprised peripheral blood, sampled from a patient treated with radiotherapy plus ipilimumab. This clonotype was obtained from a human donor with non-small cell lung cancer that progressed on radiotherapy plus ipilimumab. The chain uses TRBV15 and TRBJ2-1; tentatively, D is TRBD1 (6 bases). The CDR3 here is CATINLQGDGSYNEQFF. The CDR3 DNA follows: TGTGCCACCATCAACCTACAGGGAGATGGGTCCTACAATGAGCAGTTCTTC.